The present entry profiles one TCR beta chain with its context. The data were obtained in a study of blood T cell repertoires in COVID-19. Study-level background: Collection of acute and convalescent COVID-19 samples took place in the United States, Italy and Spain. In each case, the material was cDNA or gDNA derived from T cells, B-cell-depleted T cells, or PBMCs.

In the authors' workflow: Reference gene primer amplification in the assay estimated nucleated cell counts. Clones were sequenced by immunoSEQ multiplex PCR, and TCRdb holds only the in-frame ones, with some missing. That table gives V, J and clone size, and the DNA gave D and trimming. The sample records 45,000 or so clones, over 75% being singletons. In germline, CDR1 is MGHRA, CDR2 YSYEKL. Trimming took off 3 bases at V and 0 bases at J, with 12 bases between the two ends. This CDR3 spans 16 amino acids. This receptor was taken from a human donor in a cohort sampled during active COVID-19. This rearrangement joins TRBV4-1 to TRBJ1-3, with D possibly TRBD1 on 6 matching bases. The specimen sequenced was peripheral blood. The CDR3 here is CASSHAGALSGNTIYF. CDR3 nucleotide sequence: TGCGCCAGCAGCCACGCAGGGGCCCTCTCTGGAAACACCATATATTTT.